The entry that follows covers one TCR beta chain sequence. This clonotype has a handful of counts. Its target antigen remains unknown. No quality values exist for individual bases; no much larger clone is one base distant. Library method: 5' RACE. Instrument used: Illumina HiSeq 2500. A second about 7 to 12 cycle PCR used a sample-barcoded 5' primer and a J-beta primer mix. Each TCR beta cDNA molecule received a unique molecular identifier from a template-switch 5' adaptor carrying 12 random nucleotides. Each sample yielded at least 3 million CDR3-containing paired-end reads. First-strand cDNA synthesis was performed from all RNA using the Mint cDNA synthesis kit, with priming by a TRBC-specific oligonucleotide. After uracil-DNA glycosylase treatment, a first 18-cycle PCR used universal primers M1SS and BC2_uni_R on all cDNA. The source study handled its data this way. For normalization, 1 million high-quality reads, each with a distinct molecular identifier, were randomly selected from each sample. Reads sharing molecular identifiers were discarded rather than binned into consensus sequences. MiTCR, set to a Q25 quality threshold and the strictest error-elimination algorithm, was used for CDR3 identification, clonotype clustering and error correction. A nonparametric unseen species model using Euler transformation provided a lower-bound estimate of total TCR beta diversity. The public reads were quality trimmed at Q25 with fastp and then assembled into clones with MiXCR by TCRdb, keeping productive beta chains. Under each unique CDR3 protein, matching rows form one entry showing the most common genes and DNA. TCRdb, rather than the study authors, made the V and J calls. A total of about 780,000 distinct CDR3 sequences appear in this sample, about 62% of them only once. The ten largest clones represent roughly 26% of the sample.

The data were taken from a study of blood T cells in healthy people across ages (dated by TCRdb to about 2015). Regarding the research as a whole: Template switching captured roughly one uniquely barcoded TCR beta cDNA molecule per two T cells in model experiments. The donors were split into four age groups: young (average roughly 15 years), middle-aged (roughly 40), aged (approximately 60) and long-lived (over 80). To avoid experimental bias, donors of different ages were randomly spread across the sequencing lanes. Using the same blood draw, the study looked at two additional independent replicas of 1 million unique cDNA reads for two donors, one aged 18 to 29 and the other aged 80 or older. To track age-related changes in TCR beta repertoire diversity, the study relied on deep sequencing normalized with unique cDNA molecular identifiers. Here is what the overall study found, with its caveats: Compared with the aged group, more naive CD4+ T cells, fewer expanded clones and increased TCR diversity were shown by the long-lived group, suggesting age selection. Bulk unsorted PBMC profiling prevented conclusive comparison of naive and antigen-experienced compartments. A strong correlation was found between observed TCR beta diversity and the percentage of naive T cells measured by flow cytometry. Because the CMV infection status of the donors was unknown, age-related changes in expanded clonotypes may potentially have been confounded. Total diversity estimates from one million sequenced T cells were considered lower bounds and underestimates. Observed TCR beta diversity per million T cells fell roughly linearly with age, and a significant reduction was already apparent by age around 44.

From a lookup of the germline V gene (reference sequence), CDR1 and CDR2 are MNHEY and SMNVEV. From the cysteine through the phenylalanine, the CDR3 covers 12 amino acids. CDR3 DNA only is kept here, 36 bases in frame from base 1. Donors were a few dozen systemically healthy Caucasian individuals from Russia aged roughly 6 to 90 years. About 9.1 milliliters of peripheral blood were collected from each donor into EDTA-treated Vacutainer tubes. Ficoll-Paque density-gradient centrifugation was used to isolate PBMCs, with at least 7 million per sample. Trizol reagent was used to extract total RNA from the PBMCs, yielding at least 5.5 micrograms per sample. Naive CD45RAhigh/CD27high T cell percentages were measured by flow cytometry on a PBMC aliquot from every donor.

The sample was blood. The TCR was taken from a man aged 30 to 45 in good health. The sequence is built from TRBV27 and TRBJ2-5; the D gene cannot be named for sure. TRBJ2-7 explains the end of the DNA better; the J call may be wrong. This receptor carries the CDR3 CASSFGSDEQYF. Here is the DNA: TGTGCCAGCAGTTTTGGTTCGGACGAGCAGTACTTC.